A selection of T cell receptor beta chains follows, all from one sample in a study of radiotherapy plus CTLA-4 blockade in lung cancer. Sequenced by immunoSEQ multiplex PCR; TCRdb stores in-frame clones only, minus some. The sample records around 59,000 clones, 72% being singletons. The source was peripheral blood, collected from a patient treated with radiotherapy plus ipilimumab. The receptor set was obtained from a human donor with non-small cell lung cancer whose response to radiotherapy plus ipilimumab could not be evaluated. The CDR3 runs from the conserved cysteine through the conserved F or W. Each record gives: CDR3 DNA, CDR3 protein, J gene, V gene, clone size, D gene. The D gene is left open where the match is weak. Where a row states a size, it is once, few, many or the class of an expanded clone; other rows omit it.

cdr3_nt: TGTGCCAGCAGCCCCGGGACATCAGTCAAGGAGCAGTACTTC
cdr3_aa: CASSPGTSVKEQYF
j_call: TRBJ2-7
v_call: TRBV6-6
clone_size: -
d_call: -

cdr3_nt: TGTGCCAGCAGCTTTACTAGGGATCAGCCCCAGCATTTT
cdr3_aa: CASSFTRDQPQHF
j_call: TRBJ1-5
v_call: TRBV7-2
clone_size: -
d_call: -

cdr3_nt: TGTGCCAGCAGCGGACTAGCGGGAACAGATACGCAGTATTTT
cdr3_aa: CASSGLAGTDTQYF
j_call: TRBJ2-3
v_call: TRBV28
clone_size: -
d_call: TRBD2

cdr3_nt: TGTGCCAGCAGCGCCCGTCGGGGCCAAGAGACCCAGTACTTC
cdr3_aa: CASSARRGQETQYF
j_call: TRBJ2-5
v_call: TRBV11-3
clone_size: -
d_call: -

cdr3_nt: TGTGCCAGCAGCTTGGGGACTAGCGGGGGCCAAGAGACCCAGTACTTC
cdr3_aa: CASSLGTSGGQETQYF
j_call: TRBJ2-5
v_call: TRBV7-9
clone_size: -
d_call: TRBD2

cdr3_nt: TGCGCCAGCAGCCCGGCGGGGATGAGCGAAAAACTGTTTTTT
cdr3_aa: CASSPAGMSEKLFF
j_call: TRBJ1-4
v_call: TRBV5-1
clone_size: -
d_call: -

cdr3_nt: TGTGCCAGCAGTGGGGGGGTTATCGGCTACGAGCAGTACTTC
cdr3_aa: CASSGGVIGYEQYF
j_call: TRBJ2-7
v_call: TRBV25-1
clone_size: -
d_call: -

cdr3_nt: TGCGCCAGCAGTCAATTGTCTCAGGGGCCCTTTACCTACGAGCAGTACTTC
cdr3_aa: CASSQLSQGPFTYEQYF
j_call: TRBJ2-7
v_call: TRBV23-1
clone_size: -
d_call: -

cdr3_nt: TGTGCCAGCAGCTTGACGTCAGGGACAACTGGAAACACCATATATTTT
cdr3_aa: CASSLTSGTTGNTIYF
j_call: TRBJ1-3
v_call: TRBV5-4
clone_size: -
d_call: -

cdr3_nt: TGTGCCAGCAGCCCGCAGACAGGGACCTACGAGCAGTACTTC
cdr3_aa: CASSPQTGTYEQYF
j_call: TRBJ2-7
v_call: TRBV5-6
clone_size: -
d_call: TRBD1

cdr3_nt: TGTGCCAGCAGCTTGGGTCACGGGACCTACGAGCAGTACTTC
cdr3_aa: CASSLGHGTYEQYF
j_call: TRBJ2-7
v_call: TRBV5-6
clone_size: -
d_call: -

cdr3_nt: TGTGCCAGCAGTGAAGCGGGATCAGGGCGCTACGAGCAGTACTTC
cdr3_aa: CASSEAGSGRYEQYF
j_call: TRBJ2-7
v_call: TRBV6-1
clone_size: -
d_call: -

cdr3_nt: TGTGCCAGCAGCCTTTCCGACAGGGGGCCTTACGAGCAGTACTTC
cdr3_aa: CASSLSDRGPYEQYF
j_call: TRBJ2-7
v_call: TRBV4-1
clone_size: -
d_call: TRBD1

cdr3_nt: TGTGCCAGCAGCCAAGATTGGGGCGTAAACAGGGACGAGCAGTACTTC
cdr3_aa: CASSQDWGVNRDEQYF
j_call: TRBJ2-7
v_call: TRBV4-2
clone_size: -
d_call: -

cdr3_nt: TGTGCCAGCAGTGAACTAGCGGGGGGGCCAGATACGCAGTATTTT
cdr3_aa: CASSELAGGPDTQYF
j_call: TRBJ2-3
v_call: TRBV6-1
clone_size: -
d_call: TRBD2

cdr3_nt: TGTGCCAGCAGCACCGGGACTAGCTTCCACGAGCAGTACTTC
cdr3_aa: CASSTGTSFHEQYF
j_call: TRBJ2-7
v_call: TRBV5-6
clone_size: -
d_call: TRBD2

cdr3_nt: TGTGCCATCTTATCGACAGGGAGAGAGACTGAAGCTTTCTTT
cdr3_aa: CAILSTGRETEAFF
j_call: TRBJ1-1
v_call: TRBV10-3
clone_size: -
d_call: TRBD1

cdr3_nt: TGTGCCAGCAGCTTAACGGCGACAGGGGGGGAAGGCTACACCTTC
cdr3_aa: CASSLTATGGEGYTF
j_call: TRBJ1-2
v_call: TRBV7-3
clone_size: -
d_call: TRBD1

cdr3_nt: TGCGCCAGCAGCCAAATAAACCTAAGGAGGAACACCATATATTTT
cdr3_aa: CASSQINLRRNTIYF
j_call: TRBJ1-3
v_call: TRBV4-3
clone_size: few
d_call: -

cdr3_nt: TGTGCCAGCAGCTTGGGACTAGCGGGAGGTACCGGGGAGCTGTTTTTT
cdr3_aa: CASSLGLAGGTGELFF
j_call: TRBJ2-2
v_call: TRBV7-3
clone_size: -
d_call: TRBD2

cdr3_nt: TGTGCCAGCAGTTACTCGCGGGGGGCAATAGACAATGAGCAGTTCTTC
cdr3_aa: CASSYSRGAIDNEQFF
j_call: TRBJ2-1
v_call: TRBV6-6
clone_size: -
d_call: TRBD2

cdr3_nt: TGTGCCAGTAGTATTGCCCTATCTAACTATGGCTACACCTTC
cdr3_aa: CASSIALSNYGYTF
j_call: TRBJ1-2
v_call: TRBV19
clone_size: -
d_call: -

cdr3_nt: TGTGCCAGCCAGACCATAACAGGGGATTCACCCCTCCACTTT
cdr3_aa: CASQTITGDSPLHF
j_call: TRBJ1-6
v_call: TRBV6-1
clone_size: -
d_call: TRBD1

cdr3_nt: TGTGCCATCAGCCCGGGACAGACTAATGAAAAACTGTTTTTT
cdr3_aa: CAISPGQTNEKLFF
j_call: TRBJ1-4
v_call: TRBV10-3
clone_size: -
d_call: TRBD1

cdr3_nt: TGTGCCAGCAGCCCGGGGACAGGCTCTGGAAACACCATATATTTT
cdr3_aa: CASSPGTGSGNTIYF
j_call: TRBJ1-3
v_call: TRBV7-9
clone_size: -
d_call: TRBD1

cdr3_nt: TGTGCCAGCAGCTTACGCCGGGGAGCGGGGGGGCGGGGCACAGATACGCAGTATTTT
cdr3_aa: CASSLRRGAGGRGTDTQYF
j_call: TRBJ2-3
v_call: TRBV7-2
clone_size: -
d_call: TRBD2

cdr3_nt: TGTGCCAGCCAACGACTAGCGAACTCCTACGAGCAGTACTTC
cdr3_aa: CASQRLANSYEQYF
j_call: TRBJ2-7
v_call: TRBV2
clone_size: -
d_call: TRBD2

cdr3_nt: TGTGCCAGCAGCATACTAGCGGGGGGGGCCTACGAGCAGTACTTC
cdr3_aa: CASSILAGGAYEQYF
j_call: TRBJ2-7
v_call: TRBV11-3
clone_size: -
d_call: TRBD2

cdr3_nt: TGTGCCAGCAGCGTAGCGAGGGGGGACAGCCGGGGGACTGAAGCTTTCTTT
cdr3_aa: CASSVARGDSRGTEAFF
j_call: TRBJ1-1
v_call: TRBV9
clone_size: -
d_call: TRBD1

cdr3_nt: TGTGCCAGCAGCCCCACGGCTAGCGGGAACTACAATGAGCAGTTCTTC
cdr3_aa: CASSPTASGNYNEQFF
j_call: TRBJ2-1
v_call: TRBV7-9
clone_size: -
d_call: TRBD2

cdr3_nt: TGTGCCAGCAGGCCAAGAGGGACAGGGATTGCAACTAATGAAAAACTGTTTTTT
cdr3_aa: CASRPRGTGIATNEKLFF
j_call: TRBJ1-4
v_call: TRBV2
clone_size: -
d_call: TRBD1

cdr3_nt: TGTGCCAGCAGTTCTTCCTTCGGACAGGGGTTCGACGAGCAGTACTTC
cdr3_aa: CASSSSFGQGFDEQYF
j_call: TRBJ2-7
v_call: TRBV27
clone_size: -
d_call: TRBD1

cdr3_nt: TGTGCCAGTTCACAGGGGATCTATGGCTACACCTTC
cdr3_aa: CASSQGIYGYTF
j_call: TRBJ1-2
v_call: TRBV19
clone_size: -
d_call: TRBD1

cdr3_nt: TGTGCCAGCAGCCCAGATGGGCCCTGGGAGCAGTACTTC
cdr3_aa: CASSPDGPWEQYF
j_call: TRBJ2-7
v_call: TRBV7-2
clone_size: medium-sized
d_call: -

cdr3_nt: TGTGCCAGCAGCTCTCGGACAGGTCGTCAGCCCCAGCATTTT
cdr3_aa: CASSSRTGRQPQHF
j_call: TRBJ1-5
v_call: TRBV7-8
clone_size: once
d_call: TRBD1

cdr3_nt: TGTGCCACCAGCAGAGGCTCGGGACTAGGGAACAATGAGCAGTTCTTC
cdr3_aa: CATSRGSGLGNNEQFF
j_call: TRBJ2-1
v_call: TRBV15
clone_size: -
d_call: TRBD2

cdr3_nt: TGTGCCAGTAGGCCACGGACAGCGACTAATTCACCCCTCCACTTT
cdr3_aa: CASRPRTATNSPLHF
j_call: TRBJ1-6
v_call: TRBV19
clone_size: few
d_call: -

cdr3_nt: TGTGCCAGAAGCTTGCGCTCCTACGAGCAGTACTTC
cdr3_aa: CARSLRSYEQYF
j_call: TRBJ2-7
v_call: TRBV5-3
clone_size: few
d_call: -